These 22 T cell receptor beta chains originate from one sample sequenced in a study of T cell repertoires in cytomegalovirus infection. The antigens of these receptors remain unknown. TCRdb itself ran the reads through MiXCR, one entry per CDR3 protein. Here the sample spans roughly 160,000 distinct CDR3 sequences, about a fifth being singletons. This material consisted of CD8+ T cells from cultured PBMCs, taken from culture after CMV antigen stimulation. All receptors come from a human donor in good health (CMV status not recorded). Some clones in this sample may be carry-over from other donors' samples.

The rearrangement links TRBV7-9 to TRBJ2-1; D may be TRBD2 (7 bases). Germline V lookup: CDR1 SEHNR, CDR2 FQNEAQ (reference sequence). The CDR3 is 15 amino acids. V lost 5 bases, J lost 3 bases, and 14 bases lay in between. As DNA, the CDR3 is TGTGCCAGCAGCGTCGAGGGGGGGCTCTACAATGAGCAGTTCTTC. As protein: CASSVEGGLYNEQFF.

The rearrangement links TRBV11-2 to TRBJ2-7; D is undetermined. This CDR3 is 12 amino acids long. The ends were cut back, 6 bases at V and 4 bases at J, with 10 bases in the middle. Germline values: CDR1 SGHAT, CDR2 FQNNGV. The DNA of the CDR3 is TGTGCCAGCAGTTCGGGTTTTTACGAGCAGTACTTC. Translating gives CASSSGFYEQYF.

This chain uses TRBV4-1 with TRBJ2-7; perhaps TRBD2 as D (6 bases). Germline-derived CDR1 and CDR2 are MGHRA and YSYEKL. V lost 4 bases and J 3 bases, leaving 19 bases between the germline ends. The CDR3 covers 16 residues. CDR3 residues: CASSRDLSEGFYEQYF. In nucleotides, the CDR3 is TGCGCCAGCAGCCGCGACCTATCGGAGGGTTTCTACGAGCAGTACTTC.

This chain links TRBV7-2 with TRBJ1-2; 8 nucleotides match TRBD1. CDR1 and CDR2 (germline): SGHTA, FQGNSA. The CDR3 runs 18 residues. V trimming: 3 bases; J trimming: 1 base; junction bases outside the gene matches: 13. The CDR3 sequence: CASSFQIRDRPINYGYTF. CDR3 DNA sequence: TGTGCCAGCAGCTTTCAAATCCGGGACAGGCCAATTAACTATGGCTACACCTTC.

The chain joins TRBV4-2 to TRBJ2-2; weak D call: TRBD2 (6 bases). Trimming took off 1 base at V and 3 bases at J, with 15 bases between the two ends. Germline V gene lookup returns CDR1 LGHNA and CDR2 YNFKEQ. The length of the CDR3 is 17 residues. The DNA for the CDR3 is TGTGCCAGCAGCCAAGCTGCGGGAACTGGGTACACCGGGGAGCTGTTTTTT. Translation gives CASSQAAGTGYTGELFF.

This clonotype has a handful of counts. The junction departs from germline at one end; a sequencing error may be responsible. The chain combines TRBV7-6 with TRBJ2-5; D is uncertain. The length of the CDR3 is 13 residues. Per germline, CDR1 SGHVS and CDR2 FNYEAQ. The CDR3, as DNA: TGTGCTAGCAGCTTGGTCTACCCGGAGACCCAGTACTTC. It translates to CASSLVYPETQYF.

CDR3 DNA: TGTGCCAGCAGCGTACAGGGATATGGAGAGCAGTACTTC. Translating gives CASSVQGYGEQYF. This chain joins TRBV9 and TRBJ2-7; a weak D match, TRBD1 (5 bases). This CDR3 comprises 13 residues. Germline V lookup: CDR1 SGDLS, CDR2 YYNGEE. With 1 base removed from V and 7 bases from J, the gap between germline ends came to 12 bases.

Of note for this clonotype: A read error may be the cause here, since a much bigger clone is one base away. This sequence joins TRBV29-1 and TRBJ2-7; D is unresolved. Germline values: CDR1 SQVTM, CDR2 ANQGSEA. The CDR3 totals 12 residues. In DNA form, the CDR3 reads TGCAGCGTTTTTGGCGATTCCTACAAGCAGTACTTC. Translation: CSVFGDSYKQYF.

This clonotype has a handful of counts. The chain joins TRBV12-3 or TRBV12-4 to TRBJ2-3, with a tentative D call TRBD2 (5 bases). Deletions cut 3 bases from V and 5 bases from J, with 15 bases between. The CDR3 consists of 15 residues. Here the CDR3 DNA reads TGTGCCAGCAGTTTTGGTCAGGCCGGGAAAGATACGCAGTATTTT. It is translated as CASSFGQAGKDTQYF.

The chain uses TRBV12-3 or TRBV12-4 and TRBJ1-1, with TRBD1 identical over 7 bases. V dropped 7 bases and J dropped 6; count of bases not matched to a gene: 11. The CDR3 contains 14 residues. The DNA of the CDR3 is TGTGCCAGCACGCCGACAGGGCTCCCCCCTGAAGCTTTCTTT. Translated: CASTPTGLPPEAFF.

V usage is TRBV5-4 and J usage is TRBJ2-6, with 10 positions matching TRBD1. J was trimmed by 2 bases and V by 5 bases; bases with no gene match: 10. The germline gives CDR1 SGHNT, CDR2 YYREEE (reference sequence). The CDR3 runs 18 residues. The CDR3 coding sequence is TGTGCCAGCAGTAGAACCGGGACAGGGGACGCTGGGGCCAACGTCCTGACTTTC. Its protein product is CASSRTGTGDAGANVLTF.

A few counts support this clonotype. J is TRBJ2-5 and V is TRBV7-2, with 9 bases fitting TRBD2. The CDR3 loop spans 18 amino acids. The J segment lost 3 bases and the V segment lost 8 bases, leaving 19 bases of the junction unmatched. Germline V gene data show CDR1 as SGHTA and CDR2 as FQGNSA. The CDR3 nucleotides are TGTGCCAGCGGAAGGGGGGCAGGGGGGCTAGCGGGGAAAGAGACCCAGTACTTC. This gives the protein CASGRGAGGLAGKETQYF.

As regards this clonotype: Mismatch with germline at one junction end may stem from a read error. J is TRBJ2-3 and V is TRBV7-6; perhaps TRBD1 as D (6 bases). Germline V gene data show CDR1 as SGHVS and CDR2 as FNYEAQ. The CDR3 sequence is 13 residues long. Here the CDR3 reads CASSLQGRDTQYF. CDR3 sequence (DNA): TGTGCTAGCAGCTTACAGGGACGGGATACGCAGTATTTT.

This clonotype came up a few times. V gene TRBV15 combines with J gene TRBJ1-2, with 8 bases aligning to TRBD1. The CDR3 runs to 18 residues. Germline CDR1 and CDR2: LNHNV and YYDKDF (reference sequence). The V gene end was trimmed by 1 base and the J gene end by 4 bases; junction bases not matched to a gene: 14. In nucleotides, the CDR3 is TGTGCCACCAGCAGAGGGGTGGATTGGGCCCAGGGGGCCTATGGCTACACCTTC. Protein sequence: CATSRGVDWAQGAYGYTF. Together with reference TRBV15 and TRBJ1-2, the CDR3 gives the full variable domain: DAMVIQNPRYQVTQFGKPVTLSCSQTLNHNVMYWYQQKSSQAPKLLFHYYDKDFNNEADTPDNFQSRRPNTSFCFLDIRSPGLGDTAMYLCATSRGVDWAQGAYGYTFGSGTRLTVV.

The rearrangement joins TRBV7-9 to TRBJ1-6; 9 bases map to TRBD1. Per the germline V gene, CDR1 is SEHNR and CDR2 is FQNEAQ (reference sequence). This CDR3 has 17 amino acids. Trimming cost V 4 bases and J 5 bases; bases outside gene matches: 9. CDR3 sequence: CASSSNRGLTDNSPLHF. The CDR3 nucleotides are TGTGCCAGCAGCTCAAACAGGGGGCTCACGGATAATTCACCCCTCCACTTT.

The gene calls are TRBV7-6 and TRBJ2-1, with 8 bases matching TRBD1. The CDR3 has 14 amino acids. J lost 8 bases, V lost 1 base, and 4 bases had no gene match. Germline V lookup: CDR1 SGHVS, CDR2 FNYEAQ. The CDR3, as DNA: TGTGCCAGCAGCTTAGGGACAGGGAGATATGAGCAGTTCTTC. Amino acid sequence: CASSLGTGRYEQFF.

This clonotype has a handful of counts. This chain links TRBV12-3 or TRBV12-4 with TRBJ2-3; perhaps TRBD1 as D (6 bases). The CDR3 spans 13 residues. Trimming took off 5 bases at V and 6 bases at J, with 12 bases between the two ends. The CDR3 region is CASSPNRVDTQYF. In DNA, the CDR3 is TGTGCCAGCAGTCCTAACAGGGTGGATACGCAGTATTTT.

The sample holds a few counts of this clonotype. V gene TRBV7-2 combines with J gene TRBJ2-3; D is perhaps TRBD1 or TRBD2 (6 bases each). V lost 1 base to trimming and J lost 5 bases, with 16 bases between them. The germline V gene has CDR1 SGHTA and CDR2 FQGNSA. CDR3 length: 16 residues. The chain's CDR3 is CASSLEGRGAGDTQYF. In DNA, the CDR3 is TGTGCCAGCAGCTTAGAGGGTAGGGGGGCCGGAGATACGCAGTATTTT.

This clonotype was seen a handful of times. The V and J genes are TRBV7-2 and TRBJ2-1, with 9 bases lining up with TRBD1. Germline V CDR1 and CDR2: SGHTA, FQGNSA. The V gene end was trimmed by 5 bases and the J gene end by 6 bases; junction bases not matched to a gene: 8. This CDR3 comprises 15 residues. Here the CDR3 reads CASSLRGTGINEQFF. CDR3 in DNA: TGTGCCAGCAGCCTCCGAGGGACAGGGATCAATGAGCAGTTCTTC.

This clonotype was counted many times. This chain uses TRBV7-2 with TRBJ1-4; D may be TRBD1 (6 bases). This CDR3 contains 15 residues. V was trimmed by 6 bases and J by 10 bases, leaving 21 bases between them. Germline CDR1 is SGHTA and CDR2 is FQGNSA. CDR3 nucleotides: TGTGCCAGCAGTGAGAGGGGGGCCTTTGTGAGAAAACTGTTTTTT. This codes for CASSERGAFVRKLFF.

This clonotype came up a few times. This rearrangement joins TRBV28 to TRBJ2-3; D uncertain. The CDR3 contains 15 residues. CDR1 MDHEN and CDR2 SYDVKM come from the germline V gene. Trimming removed 6 bases at V and 5 bases at J, with 18 bases between. The CDR3 reads CASSHRPRGRDTQYF. As DNA, the CDR3 is TGTGCCAGCAGCCACCGGCCCCGAGGAAGAGATACGCAGTATTTT. Complete variable domain (other parts from reference TRBV28 and TRBJ2-3): DVKVTQSSRYLVKRTGEKVFLECVQDMDHENMFWYRQDPGLGLRLIYFSYDVKMKEKGDIPEGYSVSREKKERFSLILESASTNQTSMYLCASSHRPRGRDTQYFGPGTRLTVL.

This clonotype has just a few counts. The rearrangement joins TRBV4-1 to TRBJ2-1; D remains unclear. Germline V CDR1 and CDR2: MGHRA, YSYEKL. V was trimmed by 0 bases and J by 9 bases, leaving 18 bases between them. The CDR3 extends over 16 amino acids. The CDR3: CASSQEALFEAIEQFF. The CDR3, as DNA: TGCGCCAGCAGCCAAGAGGCTCTCTTTGAGGCGATTGAGCAGTTCTTC.